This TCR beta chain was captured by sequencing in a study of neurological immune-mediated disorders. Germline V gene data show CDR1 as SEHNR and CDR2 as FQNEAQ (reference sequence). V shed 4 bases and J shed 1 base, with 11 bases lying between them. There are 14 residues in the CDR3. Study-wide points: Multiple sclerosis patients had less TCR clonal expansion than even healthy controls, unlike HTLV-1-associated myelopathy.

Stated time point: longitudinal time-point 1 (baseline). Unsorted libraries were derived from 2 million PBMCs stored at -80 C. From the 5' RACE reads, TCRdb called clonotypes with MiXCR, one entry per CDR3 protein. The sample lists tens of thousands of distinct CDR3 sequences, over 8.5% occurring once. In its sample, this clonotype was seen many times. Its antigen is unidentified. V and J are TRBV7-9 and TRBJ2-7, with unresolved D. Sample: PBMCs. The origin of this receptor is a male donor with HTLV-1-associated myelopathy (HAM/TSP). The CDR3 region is CASSSYGGSYEQYF. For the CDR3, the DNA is TGTGCCAGCAGCTCCTACGGTGGATCCTACGAGCAGTACTTC.